The T cell receptor (beta chain) described here comes from a study of OX40 agonist ivuxolimab in advanced cancers. Looking at the study overall: Ivuxolimab was delivered to patients intravenously every 2 weeks at doses spanning 0.01 to 10 mg/kg.

This clone was observed many times. Its target is not known. The study's findings and limits: The work left the antigen specificity of expanded peripheral T cells undetermined.

Libraries were prepared by immunoSEQ multiplex PCR; TCRdb keeps only in-frame clonotypes and omits some of them. Found here are 95,000 to 110,000 clones, roughly 90% of them singletons; the top ten hold roughly 1.1%. V lost 0 bases and J 1 base, leaving 9 bases between the germline ends. The germline V gene encodes CDR1 LNHNV and CDR2 YYDKDF (reference sequence). The CDR3 is 15 residues long. The TCR originated in an adult with an advanced solid tumor such as melanoma, head and neck, liver or kidney cancer. V and J are TRBV15 and TRBJ1-1; D is undetermined. The sequencing here drew on CD4+ or CD8+ T cells sorted from blood, taken in a trial of the OX40 agonist ivuxolimab. The chain's CDR3 is CATSREGARNTEAFF. CDR3 DNA: TGTGCCACCAGCAGAGAAGGCGCGAGGAACACTGAAGCTTTCTTT.